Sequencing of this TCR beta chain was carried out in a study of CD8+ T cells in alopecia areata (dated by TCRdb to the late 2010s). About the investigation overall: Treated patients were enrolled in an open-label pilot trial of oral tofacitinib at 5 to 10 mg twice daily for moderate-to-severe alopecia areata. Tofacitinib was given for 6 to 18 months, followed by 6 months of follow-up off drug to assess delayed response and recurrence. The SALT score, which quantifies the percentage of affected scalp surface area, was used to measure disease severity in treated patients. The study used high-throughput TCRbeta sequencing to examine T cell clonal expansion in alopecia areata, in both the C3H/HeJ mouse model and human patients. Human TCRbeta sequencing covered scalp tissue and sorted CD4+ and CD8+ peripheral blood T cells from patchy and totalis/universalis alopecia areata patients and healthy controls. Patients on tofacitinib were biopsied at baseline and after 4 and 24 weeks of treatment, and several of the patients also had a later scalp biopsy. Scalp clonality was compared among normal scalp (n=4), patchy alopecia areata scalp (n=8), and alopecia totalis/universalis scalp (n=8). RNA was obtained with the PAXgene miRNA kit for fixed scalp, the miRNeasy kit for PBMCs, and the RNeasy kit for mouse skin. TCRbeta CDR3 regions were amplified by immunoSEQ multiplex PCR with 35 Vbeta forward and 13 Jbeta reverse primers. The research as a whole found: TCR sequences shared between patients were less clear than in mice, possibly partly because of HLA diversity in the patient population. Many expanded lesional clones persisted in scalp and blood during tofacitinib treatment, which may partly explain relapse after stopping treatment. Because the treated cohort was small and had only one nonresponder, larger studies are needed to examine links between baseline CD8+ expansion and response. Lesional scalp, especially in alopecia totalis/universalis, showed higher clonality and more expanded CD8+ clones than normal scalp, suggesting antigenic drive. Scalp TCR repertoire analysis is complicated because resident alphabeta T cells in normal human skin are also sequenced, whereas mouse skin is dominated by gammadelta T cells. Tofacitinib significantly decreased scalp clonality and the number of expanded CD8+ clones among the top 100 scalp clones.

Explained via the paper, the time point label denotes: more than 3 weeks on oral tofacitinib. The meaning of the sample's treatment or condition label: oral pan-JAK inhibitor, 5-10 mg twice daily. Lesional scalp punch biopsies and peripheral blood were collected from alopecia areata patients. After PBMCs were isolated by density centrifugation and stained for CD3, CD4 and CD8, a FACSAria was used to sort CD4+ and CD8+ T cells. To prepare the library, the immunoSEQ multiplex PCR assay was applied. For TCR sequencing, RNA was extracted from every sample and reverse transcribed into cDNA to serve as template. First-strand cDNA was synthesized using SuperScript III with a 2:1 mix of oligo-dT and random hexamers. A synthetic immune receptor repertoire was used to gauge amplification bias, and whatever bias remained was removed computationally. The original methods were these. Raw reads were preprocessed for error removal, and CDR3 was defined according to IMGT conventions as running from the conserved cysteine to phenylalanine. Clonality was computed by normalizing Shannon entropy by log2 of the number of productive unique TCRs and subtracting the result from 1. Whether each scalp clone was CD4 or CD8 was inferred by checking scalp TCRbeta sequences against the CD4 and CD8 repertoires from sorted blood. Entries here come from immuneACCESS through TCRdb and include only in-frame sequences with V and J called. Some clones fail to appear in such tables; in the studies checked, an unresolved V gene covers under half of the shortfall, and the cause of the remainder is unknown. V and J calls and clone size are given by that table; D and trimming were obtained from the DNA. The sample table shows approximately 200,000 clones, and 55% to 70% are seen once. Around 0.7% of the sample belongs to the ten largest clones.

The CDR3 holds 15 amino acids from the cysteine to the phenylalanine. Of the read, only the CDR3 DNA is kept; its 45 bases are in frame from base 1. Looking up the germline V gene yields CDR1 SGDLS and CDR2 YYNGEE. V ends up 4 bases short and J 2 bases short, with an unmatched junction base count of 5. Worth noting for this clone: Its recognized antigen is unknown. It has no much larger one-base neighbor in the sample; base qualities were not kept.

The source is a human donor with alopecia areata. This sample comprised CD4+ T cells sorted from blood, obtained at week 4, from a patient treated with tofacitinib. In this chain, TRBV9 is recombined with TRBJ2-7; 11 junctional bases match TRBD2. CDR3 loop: CASSKLAGGTYEQYF. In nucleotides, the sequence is TGTGCCAGCAGCAAGCTAGCGGGAGGCACCTACGAGCAGTACTTC.